Below, 2 T cell receptor beta chains from the same sample are listed, as sequenced in a study of T-cell reconstitution after alpha-beta-depleted transplantation in children. This sample's TCRbeta library carried unique molecular identifier barcodes. TCRdb used MiXCR to reprocess the PCR reads, holding one entry per CDR3 protein. The sample comprises some 240,000 distinct CDR3 sequences, approximately 12% of which are singletons, and around 2.5% rests with the top ten. The starting material was PBMCs from the stem cell graft donor, obtained from the stem cell graft. Receptors originate from a human donor who donated a stem cell graft to a child with acute lymphoblastic leukemia.

This clonotype appeared many times. This rearrangement joins TRBV5-5 to TRBJ2-4, with D possibly matching TRBD1 (5 bases). V was shortened by 4 bases and J by 0 bases, with 11 bases between the two germline ends. CDR1 is SGHKS and CDR2 is YYEKEE in the germline V gene (reference sequence). The CDR3 is made up of 15 amino acids. The CDR3 DNA reads as TGTGCCAGCAGCCTAGGGGAATTAGCCAAAAACATTCAGTACTTC. Protein: CASSLGELAKNIQYF.

This clonotype was recorded many times. A read error may produce the germline difference seen at one junction end. The V and J genes are TRBV13 and TRBJ2-2; 8 nucleotides line up with TRBD1. The CDR3 sequence is 16 residues long. Germline values: CDR1 PRHDT, CDR2 FYEKMQ (reference sequence). The CDR3 bases are TGTGCCAGCAGCCTAGGACAGGGTCCGAACACCGGGGAGCTGTTTTTT. It codes for CASSLGQGPNTGELFF.